Following are 2 T cell receptor beta chains from one sample sequenced in a study of monozygotic twins with inflammatory bowel disease (dated by TCRdb to between 2018 and 2021). Receptor amplification or capture employed 5' RACE. The sequencing machine was an Illumina HiSeq 2500. TCRdb reprocessed the reads, so every CDR3 protein sequence counts as one entry and DNA is not shown. In this sample's table one finds roughly 150,000 distinct CDR3 sequences. The ten largest clones represent more than 1% of the sample. Sequencing was done on a sample of blood. These receptors came from a human donor with ulcerative colitis or Crohn's disease, or a healthy co-twin of an affected twin (not recorded which).

V is TRBV15 and J is TRBJ2-1; TCRdb names TRBD2, which stays unverified in the absence of DNA. Per germline, CDR1 LNHNV and CDR2 YYDKDF (reference sequence). The CDR3 covers 16 residues. The CDR3 sequence: CATSGGLAGGYNEQFF.

The chain has TRBV5-6 and TRBJ1-6. CDR1 SGHDT and CDR2 YYEEEE come from the germline V gene. CDR3 length: 15 amino acids. CDR3 amino acids: CASSRRQGYNSPLHF.